A single T cell receptor beta chain is shown here with its context. Researchers ran the PCR with 60 Vbeta and 13 Jbeta primers. Sequenced by immunoSEQ multiplex PCR; TCRdb stores in-frame clones only, minus some. The sample lists under 200,000 clones, roughly 84% occurring once. This entry comes from a study of cytomegalovirus exposure and HLA in healthy donors. The ends were cut back, 7 bases at V and 4 bases at J, with 16 bases in the middle. CDR3 length: 14 residues. In germline, CDR1 is MNHEY, CDR2 SVGAGI. The receptor was derived from a man between 18 and 35 years old in good health and CMV-seronegative. V gene TRBV6-5 combines with J gene TRBJ2-5; weak D call: TRBD1 (5 bases). Sequenced input: PBMCs. CDR3 amino acids: CASIGQGGRETQYF. CDR3 coding DNA: TGTGCCAGCATTGGGCAGGGTGGAAGAGAGACCCAGTACTTC.